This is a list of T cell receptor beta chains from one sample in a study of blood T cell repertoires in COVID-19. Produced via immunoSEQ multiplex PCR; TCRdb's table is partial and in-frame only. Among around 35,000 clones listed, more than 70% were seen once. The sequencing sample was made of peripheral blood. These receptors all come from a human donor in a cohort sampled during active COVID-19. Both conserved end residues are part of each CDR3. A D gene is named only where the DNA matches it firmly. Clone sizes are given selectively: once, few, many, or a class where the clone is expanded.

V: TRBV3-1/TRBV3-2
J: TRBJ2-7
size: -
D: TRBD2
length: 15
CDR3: CASSPTRTSGYEQYF
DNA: TGTGCCAGCAGCCCAACTCGGACTAGCGGCTACGAGCAGTACTTC

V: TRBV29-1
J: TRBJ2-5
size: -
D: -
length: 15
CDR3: CSARGVAGPQETQYF
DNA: TGCAGCGCCAGAGGTGTGGCAGGGCCTCAAGAGACCCAGTACTTC

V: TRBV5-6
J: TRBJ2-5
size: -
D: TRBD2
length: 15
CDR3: CASSLSRAGVETQYF
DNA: TGTGCCAGCAGCTTGAGCAGAGCGGGGGTAGAGACCCAGTACTTC

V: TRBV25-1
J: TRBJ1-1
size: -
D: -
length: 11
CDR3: CASSDRFQAFF
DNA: TGTGCCAGCAGTGACCGGTTCCAAGCTTTCTTT

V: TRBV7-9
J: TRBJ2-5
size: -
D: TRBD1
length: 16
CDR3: CASSLLGDRLQETQYF
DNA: TGTGCCAGCAGCTTGTTGGGGGACAGATTACAAGAGACCCAGTACTTC

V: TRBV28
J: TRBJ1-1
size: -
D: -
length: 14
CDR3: CASSLLRLAPEAFF
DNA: TGTGCCAGCAGTTTATTACGGCTAGCCCCGGAAGCTTTCTTT

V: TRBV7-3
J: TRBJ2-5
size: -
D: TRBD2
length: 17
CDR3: CASSPGTSGRARETQYF
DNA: TGTGCCAGCAGCCCCGGGACTAGCGGGAGGGCCAGGGAGACCCAGTACTTC

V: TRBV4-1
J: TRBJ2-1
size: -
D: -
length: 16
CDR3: CASSQAGVGLYNEQFF
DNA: TGCGCCAGCAGCCAAGCAGGCGTGGGACTCTACAATGAGCAGTTCTTC

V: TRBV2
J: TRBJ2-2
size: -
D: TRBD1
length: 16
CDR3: CASRKDRGGDTGELFF
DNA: TGTGCCAGCAGGAAAGACAGGGGCGGGGACACCGGGGAGCTGTTTTTT

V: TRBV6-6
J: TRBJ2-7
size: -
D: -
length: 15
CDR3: CASSYSNQGGYEQYF
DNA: TGTGCCAGCAGTTACTCGAACCAGGGTGGATACGAGCAGTACTTC

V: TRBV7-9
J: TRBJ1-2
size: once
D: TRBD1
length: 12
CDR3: CASSSGQDGYTF
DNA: TGTGCCAGCAGCTCTGGACAGGATGGCTACACCTTC

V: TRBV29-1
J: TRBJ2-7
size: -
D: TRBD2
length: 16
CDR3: CSVEASSGWDSYEQYF
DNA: TGCAGCGTTGAAGCGTCTAGCGGGTGGGACTCCTACGAGCAGTACTTC

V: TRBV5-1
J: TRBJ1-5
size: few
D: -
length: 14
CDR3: CASRIDSSNQPQHF
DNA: TGCGCCAGCAGAATCGACAGCAGTAATCAGCCCCAGCATTTT

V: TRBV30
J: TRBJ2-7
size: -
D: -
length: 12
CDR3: CAWSAPSYEQYF
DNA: TGTGCCTGGAGTGCCCCGTCCTACGAGCAGTACTTC

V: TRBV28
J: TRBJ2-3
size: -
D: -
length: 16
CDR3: CASSPPARRLTDTQYF
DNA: TGTGCCAGCAGTCCACCCGCCCGGAGACTCACAGATACGCAGTATTTT

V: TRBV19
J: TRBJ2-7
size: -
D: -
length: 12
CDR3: CASSIPGDEQYF
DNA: TGTGCCAGTAGTATCCCAGGGGACGAGCAGTACTTC

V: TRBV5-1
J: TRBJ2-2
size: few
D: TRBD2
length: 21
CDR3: CASSLRGLAGEMGSNTGELFF
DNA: TGCGCCAGCAGCTTGAGGGGACTAGCGGGAGAAATGGGATCGAACACCGGGGAGCTGTTTTTT

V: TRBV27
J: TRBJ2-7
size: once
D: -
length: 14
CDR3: CASSSLLATVEQYF
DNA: TGTGCCAGCAGTTCCTTACTAGCTACCGTCGAGCAGTACTTC

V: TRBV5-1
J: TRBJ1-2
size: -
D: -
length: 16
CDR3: CASSLGAGGANYGYTF
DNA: TGCGCCAGCAGCTTAGGGGCAGGTGGGGCTAACTATGGCTACACCTTC

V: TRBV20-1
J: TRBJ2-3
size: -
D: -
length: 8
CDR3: CSARAGSF
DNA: TGCAGTGCTAGGGCGGGGAGCTTT

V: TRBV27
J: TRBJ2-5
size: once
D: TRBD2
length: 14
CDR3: CASSPLGLAGEQDF
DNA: TGTGCCAGCAGTCCTCTAGGACTAGCGGGAGAGCAAGACTTC

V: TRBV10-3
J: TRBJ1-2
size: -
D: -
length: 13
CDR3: CAISEGQIDGYTF
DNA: TGTGCCATCAGTGAGGGGCAGATAGATGGCTACACCTTC

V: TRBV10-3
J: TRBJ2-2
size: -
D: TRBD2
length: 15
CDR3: CAINQAGTNTGELFF
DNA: TGTGCCATCAATCAAGCGGGAACGAACACCGGGGAGCTGTTTTTT

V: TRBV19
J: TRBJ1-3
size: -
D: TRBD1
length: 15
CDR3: CASSTGTGGAATIYF
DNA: TGTGCCAGTAGTACCGGGACAGGGGGCGCGGCCACCATATATTTT

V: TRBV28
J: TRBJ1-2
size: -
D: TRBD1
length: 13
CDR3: CASSLQGAQGYTF
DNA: TGTGCCAGCAGTTTACAGGGGGCGCAGGGCTACACCTTC

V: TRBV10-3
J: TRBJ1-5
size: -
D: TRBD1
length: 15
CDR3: CAISLTGGVGQPQHF
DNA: TGTGCCATCAGCCTGACAGGGGGCGTGGGTCAGCCCCAGCATTTT

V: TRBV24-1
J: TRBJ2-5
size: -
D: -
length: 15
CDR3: CATGLWNRSQETQYF
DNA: TGTGCCACCGGTCTGTGGAACAGGTCCCAAGAGACCCAGTACTTC

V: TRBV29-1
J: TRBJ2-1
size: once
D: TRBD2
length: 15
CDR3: CSVRTSGRGYNEQFF
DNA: TGCAGCGTAAGGACTAGCGGGAGAGGTTACAATGAGCAGTTCTTC

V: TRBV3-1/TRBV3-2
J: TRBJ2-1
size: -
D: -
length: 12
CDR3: CASSRDSEKQFF
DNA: TGTGCCAGCAGCCGCGACAGTGAGAAGCAGTTCTTC

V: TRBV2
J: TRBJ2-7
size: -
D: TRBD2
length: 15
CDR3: CASSEATSGNYEQYF
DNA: TGTGCCAGCAGTGAAGCGACTAGCGGGAATTACGAGCAGTACTTC

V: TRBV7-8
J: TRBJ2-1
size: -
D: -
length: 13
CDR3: CASSLGQTNEQFF
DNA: TGTGCCAGCAGCTTAGGACAGACCAATGAGCAGTTCTTC

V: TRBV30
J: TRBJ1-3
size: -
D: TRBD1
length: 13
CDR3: CAGQGFSGNTIYF
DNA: TGTGCCGGACAGGGATTCTCTGGAAACACCATATATTTT

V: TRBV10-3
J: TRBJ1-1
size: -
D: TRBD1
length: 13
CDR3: CAARDRGNTEAFF
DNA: TGTGCCGCACGGGACAGGGGGAACACTGAAGCTTTCTTT

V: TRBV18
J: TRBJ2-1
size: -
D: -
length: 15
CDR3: CASSPGSGSYNEQFF
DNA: TGTGCCAGCTCACCAGGCTCAGGGTCCTACAATGAGCAGTTCTTC

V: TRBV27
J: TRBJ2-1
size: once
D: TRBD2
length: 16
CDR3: CASSLYLAASYNEQFF
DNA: TGTGCCAGCAGTTTGTATCTAGCGGCATCCTACAATGAGCAGTTCTTC

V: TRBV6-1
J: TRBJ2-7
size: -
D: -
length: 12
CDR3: CASSEITYEQYF
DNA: TGTGCCAGCAGTGAAATCACCTACGAGCAGTACTTC

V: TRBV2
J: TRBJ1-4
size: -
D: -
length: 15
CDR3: CASTAGRGLGEKLFF
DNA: TGTGCCAGCACAGCGGGGCGGGGGCTAGGTGAAAAACTGTTTTTT

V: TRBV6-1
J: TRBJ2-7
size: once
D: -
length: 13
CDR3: CASSEGPAYEQYF
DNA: TGTGCCAGCAGTGAGGGGCCCGCCTACGAGCAGTACTTC

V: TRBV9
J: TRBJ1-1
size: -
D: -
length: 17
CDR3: CASSVGSRESWNTEAFF
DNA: TGTGCCAGCAGCGTAGGTTCGCGGGAATCCTGGAACACTGAAGCTTTCTTT

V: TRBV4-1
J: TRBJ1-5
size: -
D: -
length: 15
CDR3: CASSHRHRAGQPQHF
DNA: TGCGCCAGCAGCCACCGACACAGGGCGGGTCAGCCCCAGCATTTT

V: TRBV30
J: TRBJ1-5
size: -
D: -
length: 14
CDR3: CAWSGSRGDQPQHF
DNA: TGTGCCTGGAGTGGGAGCAGAGGAGATCAGCCCCAGCATTTT

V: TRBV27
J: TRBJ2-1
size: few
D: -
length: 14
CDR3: CASSLRGTYNEQFF
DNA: TGTGCCAGCAGTTTAAGGGGGACATACAATGAGCAGTTCTTC

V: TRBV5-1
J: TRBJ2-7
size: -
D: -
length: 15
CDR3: CASSSDRFSLDEQYF
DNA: TGCGCCAGCAGCTCCGACAGGTTCTCTTTGGACGAGCAGTACTTC

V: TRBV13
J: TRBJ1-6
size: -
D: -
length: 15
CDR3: CASSEQGPYNSPLHF
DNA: TGTGCCAGCAGCGAACAGGGCCCCTATAATTCACCCCTCCACTTT

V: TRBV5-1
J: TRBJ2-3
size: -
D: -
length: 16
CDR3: CASSSLGGPSGDTQYF
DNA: TGCGCCAGCAGCTCTCTCGGGGGGCCGTCAGGAGATACGCAGTATTTT

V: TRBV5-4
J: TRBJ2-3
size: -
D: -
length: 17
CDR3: CASSWKVWSGFTDTQYF
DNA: TGTGCCAGCAGCTGGAAGGTATGGAGCGGATTCACAGATACGCAGTATTTT

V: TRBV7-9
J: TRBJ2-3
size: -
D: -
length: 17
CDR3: CASSLGDYRVSTDTQYF
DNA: TGTGCCAGCAGCTTAGGGGATTACAGGGTTAGCACAGATACGCAGTATTTT

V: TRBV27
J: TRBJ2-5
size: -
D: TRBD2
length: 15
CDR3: CASSLFSSGRETQYF
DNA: TGTGCCAGCAGTTTATTTTCTAGCGGACGGGAGACCCAGTACTTC

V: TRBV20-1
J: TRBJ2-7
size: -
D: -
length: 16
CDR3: CSASNPLASSSYEQYF
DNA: TGCAGTGCTAGTAACCCCCTAGCCAGTAGCTCCTACGAGCAGTACTTC

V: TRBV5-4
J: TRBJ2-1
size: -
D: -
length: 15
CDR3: CASSEPGQTYNEQFF
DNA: TGTGCCAGCAGCGAACCGGGACAAACCTACAATGAGCAGTTCTTC

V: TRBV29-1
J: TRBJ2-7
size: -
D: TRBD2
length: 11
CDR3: CSVRGRREQYF
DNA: TGCAGCGTTCGCGGGAGACGCGAGCAGTACTTC

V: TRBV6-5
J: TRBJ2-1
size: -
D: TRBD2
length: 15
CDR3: CASSYGGSSYNEQFF
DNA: TGTGCCAGCAGTTATGGCGGGAGCTCCTACAATGAGCAGTTCTTC

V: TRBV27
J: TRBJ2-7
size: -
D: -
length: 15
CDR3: CASSPVRRALAEQYF
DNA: TGTGCCAGCAGTCCTGTAAGGAGGGCCCTCGCCGAGCAGTACTTC

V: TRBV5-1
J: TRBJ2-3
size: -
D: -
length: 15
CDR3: CASSLRTDPTDTQYF
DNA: TGCGCCAGCAGCTTGAGAACAGACCCCACAGATACGCAGTATTTT

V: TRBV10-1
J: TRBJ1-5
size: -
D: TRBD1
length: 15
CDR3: CASNRQGASNQPQHF
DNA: TGCGCCAGCAATAGACAGGGGGCGAGCAATCAGCCCCAGCATTTT

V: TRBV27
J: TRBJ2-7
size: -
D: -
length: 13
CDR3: CASSPTSSYEQYF
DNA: TGTGCCAGCAGTCCAACTAGCAGCTACGAGCAGTACTTC

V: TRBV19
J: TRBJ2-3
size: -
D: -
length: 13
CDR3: CASHRRPLYTQYF
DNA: TGTGCCAGTCACAGGAGACCTTTATATACGCAGTATTTT